This T cell receptor (beta chain) was documented in a study of CD8+ T cells in alopecia areata. cDNA prepared by RNA extraction and subsequent reverse transcription served as the template for sequencing. The table came from immunoSEQ multiplex PCR; TCRdb's copy has only in-frame clones and leaves some out. Altogether 160,000 or so clones are present, roughly 63% being singletons, with the ten largest covering 16%. The CDR3 extends over 12 amino acids. V gave up 0 bases and J gave up 4 bases, with 4 bases separating them. Germline V CDR1 and CDR2: SGHRS, YFSETQ. Treatment: oral pan-JAK inhibitor, 5-10 mg twice daily. Comments on this clone: The sample holds other DNA sequences that translate to the same CDR3.

This clonotype was obtained from a human donor with alopecia areata. The source material was CD4+ T cells sorted from blood, sampled at approximately week 60, from a patient treated with tofacitinib. V gene TRBV5-1 combines with J gene TRBJ2-5; the D is unclear. CDR3 sequence (DNA): TGCGCCAGCAGCTTGGGCCCAGAGACCCAGTACTTC. It specifies CASSLGPETQYF. Based on the CDR3 plus reference TRBV5-1 and TRBJ2-5, the full variable domain is KAGVTQTPRYLIKTRGQQVTLSCSPISGHRSVSWYQQTPGQGLQFLFEYFSETQRNKGNFPGRFSGRQFSNSRSEMNVSTLELGDSALYLCASSLGPETQYFGPGTRLLVL.